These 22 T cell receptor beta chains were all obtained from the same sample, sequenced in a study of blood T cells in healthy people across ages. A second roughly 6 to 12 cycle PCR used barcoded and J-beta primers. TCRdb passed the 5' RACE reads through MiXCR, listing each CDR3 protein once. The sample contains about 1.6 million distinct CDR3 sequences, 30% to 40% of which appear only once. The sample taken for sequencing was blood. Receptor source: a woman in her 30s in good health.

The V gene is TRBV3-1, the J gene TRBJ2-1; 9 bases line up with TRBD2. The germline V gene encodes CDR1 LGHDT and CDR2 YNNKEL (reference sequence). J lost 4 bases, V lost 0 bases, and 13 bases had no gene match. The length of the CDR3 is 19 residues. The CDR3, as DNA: TGTGCCAGCAGCCAAGACCGGTCTAGCGGGGTAATCGGGTACAATGAGCAGTTCTTC. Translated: CASSQDRSSGVIGYNEQFF.

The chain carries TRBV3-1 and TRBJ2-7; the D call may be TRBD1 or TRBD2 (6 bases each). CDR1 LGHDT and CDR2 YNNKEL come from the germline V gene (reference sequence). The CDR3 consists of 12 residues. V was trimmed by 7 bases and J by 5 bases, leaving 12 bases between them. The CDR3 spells CASKSRGDEQYF. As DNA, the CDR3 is TGTGCCAGCAAAAGTAGGGGGGACGAGCAGTACTTC.

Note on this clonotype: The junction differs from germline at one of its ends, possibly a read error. The CDR3 DNA is TGCGCCAGCGGCCAAGCCCAACTACTAGCGGGAGAAATCTGGAATGAGCAGTTCTTC. Its protein is CASGQAQLLAGEIWNEQFF. The chain has TRBV4-1 and TRBJ2-1; 11 nucleotides match TRBD2. Germline V CDR1 and CDR2: MGHRA, YSYEKL. This CDR3 region has 19 residues.

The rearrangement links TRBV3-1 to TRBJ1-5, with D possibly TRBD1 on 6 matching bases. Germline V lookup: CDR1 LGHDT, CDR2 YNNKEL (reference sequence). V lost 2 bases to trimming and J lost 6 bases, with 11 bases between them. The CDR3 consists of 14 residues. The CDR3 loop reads CASSQWGGRQPQHF. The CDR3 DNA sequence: TGTGCCAGCAGCCAATGGGGGGGGCGTCAGCCCCAGCATTTT.

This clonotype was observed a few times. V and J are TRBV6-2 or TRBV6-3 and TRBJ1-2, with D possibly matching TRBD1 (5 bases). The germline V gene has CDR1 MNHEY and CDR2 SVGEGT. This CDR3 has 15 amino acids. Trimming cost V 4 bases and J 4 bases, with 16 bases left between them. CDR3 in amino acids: CASSLPGGEVYGYTF. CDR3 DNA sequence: TGTGCCAGCAGTTTACCCGGGGGAGAGGTCTATGGCTACACCTTC.

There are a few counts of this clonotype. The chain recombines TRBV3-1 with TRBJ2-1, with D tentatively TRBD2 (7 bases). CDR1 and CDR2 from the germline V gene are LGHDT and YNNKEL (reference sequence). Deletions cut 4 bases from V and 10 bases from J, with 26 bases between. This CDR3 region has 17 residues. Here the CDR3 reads CASSLQGGTILPGEQFF. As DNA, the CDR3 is TGTGCCAGCAGCCTCCAAGGGGGGACTATCCTGCCTGGCGAGCAGTTCTTC.

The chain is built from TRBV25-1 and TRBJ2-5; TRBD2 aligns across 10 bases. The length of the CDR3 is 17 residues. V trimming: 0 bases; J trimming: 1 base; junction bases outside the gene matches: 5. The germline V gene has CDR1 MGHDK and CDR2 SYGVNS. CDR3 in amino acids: CASSEYRVAGGQETQYF. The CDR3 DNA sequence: TGTGCCAGCAGTGAATATCGAGTAGCGGGGGGCCAAGAGACCCAGTACTTC.

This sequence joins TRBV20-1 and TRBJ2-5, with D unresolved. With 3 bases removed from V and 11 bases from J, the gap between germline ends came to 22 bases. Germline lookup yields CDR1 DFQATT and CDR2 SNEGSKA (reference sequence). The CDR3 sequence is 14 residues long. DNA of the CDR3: TGCAGTGCTAGCCGTCAGAATACCTACAATGAGCAGTACTTC. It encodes CSASRQNTYNEQYF.

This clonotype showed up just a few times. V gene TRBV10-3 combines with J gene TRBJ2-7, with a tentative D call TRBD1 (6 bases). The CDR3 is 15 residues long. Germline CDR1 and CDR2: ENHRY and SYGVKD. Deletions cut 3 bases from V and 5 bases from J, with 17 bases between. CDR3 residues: CAISDRAGAPDEQYF. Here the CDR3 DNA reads TGTGCCATCAGTGACCGAGCAGGGGCCCCCGACGAGCAGTACTTC.

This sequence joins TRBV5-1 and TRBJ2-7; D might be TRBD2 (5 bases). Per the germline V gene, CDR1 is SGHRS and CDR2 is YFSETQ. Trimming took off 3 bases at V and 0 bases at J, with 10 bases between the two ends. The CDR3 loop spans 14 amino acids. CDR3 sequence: CASSSVEGSYEQYF. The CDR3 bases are TGCGCCAGCAGCTCTGTAGAGGGCTCCTACGAGCAGTACTTC.

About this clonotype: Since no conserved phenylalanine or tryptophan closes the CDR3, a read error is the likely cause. This chain's CDR3 is CSATPGSGGDNEQFV. The CDR3 bases are TGCAGTGCCACCCCAGGTAGCGGGGGGGACAATGAGCAGTTCGTC. The rearrangement links TRBV20-1 to TRBJ2-1; 11 bases align to TRBD2. V shed 6 bases and J 5 bases; nucleotides not matched to a gene: 9. Germline V gene data show CDR1 as DFQATT and CDR2 as SNEGSKA (reference sequence). The CDR3 contains 15 residues.

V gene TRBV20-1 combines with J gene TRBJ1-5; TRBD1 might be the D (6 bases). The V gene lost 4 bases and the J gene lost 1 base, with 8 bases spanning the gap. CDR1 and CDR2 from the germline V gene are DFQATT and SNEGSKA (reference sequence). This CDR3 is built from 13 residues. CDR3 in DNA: TGCAGTGCTATCAGGGGAAGCAATCAGCCCCAGCATTTT. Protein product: CSAIRGSNQPQHF.

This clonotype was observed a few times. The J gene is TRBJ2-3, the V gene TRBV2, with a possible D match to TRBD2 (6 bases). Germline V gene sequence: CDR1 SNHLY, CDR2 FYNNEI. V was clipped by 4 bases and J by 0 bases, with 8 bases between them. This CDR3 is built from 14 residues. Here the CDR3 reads CASSASDSTDTQYF. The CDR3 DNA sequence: TGTGCCAGCAGTGCTAGCGATAGCACAGATACGCAGTATTTT. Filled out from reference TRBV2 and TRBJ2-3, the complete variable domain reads EPEVTQTPSHQVTQMGQEVILRCVPISNHLYFYWYRQILGQKVEFLVSFYNNEISEKSEIFDDQFSVERPDGSNFTLKIRSTKLEDSAMYFCASSASDSTDTQYFGPGTRLTVL.

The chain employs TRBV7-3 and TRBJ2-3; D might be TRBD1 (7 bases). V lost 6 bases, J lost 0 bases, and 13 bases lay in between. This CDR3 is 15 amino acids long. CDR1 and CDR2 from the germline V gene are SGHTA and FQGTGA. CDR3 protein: CASREAGGSTDTQYF. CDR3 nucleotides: TGTGCCAGCAGGGAAGCAGGGGGGAGCACAGATACGCAGTATTTT.

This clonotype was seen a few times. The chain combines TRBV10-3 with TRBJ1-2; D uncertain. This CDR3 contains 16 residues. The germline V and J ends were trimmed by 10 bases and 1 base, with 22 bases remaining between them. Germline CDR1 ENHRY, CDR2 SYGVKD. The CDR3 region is CATSQASRADNYGYTF. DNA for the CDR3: TGTGCCACCAGCCAGGCATCAAGGGCGGATAACTATGGCTACACCTTC.

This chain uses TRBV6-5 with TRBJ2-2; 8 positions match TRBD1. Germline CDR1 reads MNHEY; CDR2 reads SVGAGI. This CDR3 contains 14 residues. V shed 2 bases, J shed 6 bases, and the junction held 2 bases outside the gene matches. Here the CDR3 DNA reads TGTGCCAGCAGTTACGGACAGGGCGCCGGGGAGCTGTTTTTT. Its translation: CASSYGQGAGELFF.

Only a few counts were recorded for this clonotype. This chain's CDR3 is CASSYVRVRDEQFF. The CDR3 nucleotides are TGCGCCAGCAGCTACGTTAGGGTTAGGGATGAGCAGTTCTTC. The genes are TRBV5-1 and TRBJ2-1; no clear D. CDR1 and CDR2 from the germline V gene are SGHRS and YFSETQ. The CDR3 is 14 amino acids. V shed 3 bases and J shed 8 bases, with 15 bases lying between them.

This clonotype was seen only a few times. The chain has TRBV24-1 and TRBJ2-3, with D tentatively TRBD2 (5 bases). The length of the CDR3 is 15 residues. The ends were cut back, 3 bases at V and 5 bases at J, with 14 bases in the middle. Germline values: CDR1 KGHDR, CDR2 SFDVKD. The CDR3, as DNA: TGTGCCACCAGTGATCCGCATGCGGGCAGAGATACGCAGTATTTT. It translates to CATSDPHAGRDTQYF.

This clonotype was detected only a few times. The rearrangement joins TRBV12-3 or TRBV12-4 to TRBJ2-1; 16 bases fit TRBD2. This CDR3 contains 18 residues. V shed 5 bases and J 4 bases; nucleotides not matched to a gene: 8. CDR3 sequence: CASSPGTSGRARYNEQFF. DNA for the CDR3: TGTGCCAGCAGTCCCGGGACTAGCGGGAGGGCGAGGTACAATGAGCAGTTCTTC.

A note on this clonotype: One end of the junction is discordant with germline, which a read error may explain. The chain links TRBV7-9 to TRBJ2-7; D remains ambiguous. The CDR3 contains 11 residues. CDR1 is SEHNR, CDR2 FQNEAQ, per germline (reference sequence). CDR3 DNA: TGTGTCAGCAGCTTAGAGTACGAGCAGTACTTC. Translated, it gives CVSSLEYEQYF.

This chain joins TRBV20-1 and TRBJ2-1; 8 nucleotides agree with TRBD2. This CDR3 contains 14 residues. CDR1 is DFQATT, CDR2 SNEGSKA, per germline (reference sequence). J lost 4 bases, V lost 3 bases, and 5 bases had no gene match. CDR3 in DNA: TGCAGTGCTAGTAAAACGGGGGGGTACAATGAGCAGTTCTTC. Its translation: CSASKTGGYNEQFF.

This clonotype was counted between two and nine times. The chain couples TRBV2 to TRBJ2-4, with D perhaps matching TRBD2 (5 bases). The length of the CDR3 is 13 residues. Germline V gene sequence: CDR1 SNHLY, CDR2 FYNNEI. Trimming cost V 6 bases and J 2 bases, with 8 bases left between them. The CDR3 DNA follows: TGTGCCAGCAGCGGGGAAACCAAAAACATTCAGTACTTC. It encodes CASSGETKNIQYF.